This TCR beta chain was retrieved from a study of T cells in Graves' hyperthyroidism and ophthalmopathy. Study-wide points: Also found in blood were most expanded thyroid clonotypes above 0.001. Progression to ophthalmopathy was predicted a median of about 6.6 months early.

Each patient was aged 18 to 65 and had newly diagnosed hyperthyroidism of under 2 months' duration. The diagnoses drew upon clinical symptoms, serum thyroxine and TRAb, thyroid ultrasound and orbital computed tomography. This clonotype was observed at least ten times. The target antigen is unknown. Amplified regions were TCR beta CDR3 sequences from RNA transcripts. The TCR CDR3 first-round RT-PCR relied on the HTBI primer set. MiXCR, applied by TCRdb to the multiplex PCR reads, yields one record per CDR3 protein. The table has fewer than 650,000 distinct CDR3 sequences, 11% to 15% seen once. Sequencing was performed on blood. The TCR sequence derives from a woman in her twenties or thirties with Graves' hyperthyroidism that later progressed to Graves' ophthalmopathy.

The chain's CDR3 is CASGWGVGTSGRSYNEQFF. For the CDR3, the DNA is TGTGCTAGTGGCTGGGGTGTGGGGACTAGCGGGCGCTCCTACAATGAGCAGTTCTTC. The rearrangement links TRBV12-5 to TRBJ2-1, with 12 bases identical to TRBD2. Trimming took 6 bases from V and 0 from J; bases not matched to a gene: 12. Germline V gene data show CDR1 as LGHNT and CDR2 as FRNRAP. This CDR3 contains 19 residues.